A selection of T cell receptor beta chains follows, all from one sample in a study of blood T cell repertoires in COVID-19. The assay was immunoSEQ multiplex PCR, and TCRdb's table has in-frame clones only and misses some. Of some 80,000 clones listed, roughly 78% are singletons. Sequencing was performed on peripheral blood. Receptor source: a human donor in a cohort sampled during active COVID-19. Each CDR3 is given with its conserved first and last residue. The D gene is left open where the match is weak. Clone size appears in some rows only: once, few, many, or a class for an expanded clone.

j_gene: TRBJ1-3; abundance: NA; v_gene: TRBV6-5; d_gene: NA; CDR3aa: CASSYSGPSSGNTIYF; CDR3nt: TGTGCCAGCAGTTACTCGGGCCCGAGCTCTGGAAACACCATATATTTT
j_gene: TRBJ2-5; abundance: NA; v_gene: TRBV5-6; d_gene: TRBD2; CDR3aa: CASASGGATETQYF; CDR3nt: TGTGCCAGCGCTAGCGGGGGGGCGACGGAGACCCAGTACTTC
j_gene: TRBJ2-2; abundance: few; v_gene: TRBV2; d_gene: TRBD1; CDR3aa: CASSPGTGGTGELFF; CDR3nt: TGTGCCAGCAGTCCCGGGACAGGGGGCACCGGGGAGCTGTTTTTT
j_gene: TRBJ1-4; abundance: NA; v_gene: TRBV6-6; d_gene: TRBD1; CDR3aa: CASSNIQGAINEKLFF; CDR3nt: TGTGCCAGCAGTAATATACAGGGGGCTATTAATGAAAAACTGTTTTTT
j_gene: TRBJ1-1; abundance: NA; v_gene: TRBV6-5; d_gene: TRBD1; CDR3aa: CASSADRVRAFF; CDR3nt: TGTGCCAGCAGCGCGGACAGGGTTCGAGCTTTCTTT
j_gene: TRBJ1-3; abundance: once; v_gene: TRBV25-1; d_gene: NA; CDR3aa: CASSLQGTAGNTIYF; CDR3nt: TGTGCCAGCAGCCTCCAGGGAACGGCTGGAAACACCATATATTTT
j_gene: TRBJ2-3; abundance: NA; v_gene: TRBV3-1/TRBV3-2; d_gene: TRBD2; CDR3aa: CASSPFSGALTDTQYF; CDR3nt: TGTGCCAGCAGCCCCTTTAGCGGGGCGCTCACAGATACGCAGTATTTT
j_gene: TRBJ2-7; abundance: once; v_gene: TRBV25-1; d_gene: TRBD2; CDR3aa: CASRESGAVPYEQYF; CDR3nt: TGTGCCAGCAGGGAGAGCGGGGCGGTTCCCTACGAGCAGTACTTC
j_gene: TRBJ2-6; abundance: NA; v_gene: TRBV19; d_gene: NA; CDR3aa: CASSNKGLGANVLTF; CDR3nt: TGTGCCAGTAGTAACAAGGGGCTTGGGGCCAACGTCCTGACTTTC
j_gene: TRBJ1-6; abundance: NA; v_gene: TRBV3-1/TRBV3-2; d_gene: NA; CDR3aa: CASSQVITKGYNSPLHF; CDR3nt: TGTGCCAGCAGCCAAGTTATCACGAAGGGGTATAATTCACCCCTCCACTTT
j_gene: TRBJ2-5; abundance: NA; v_gene: TRBV19; d_gene: NA; CDR3aa: CASSIGSGEETQYF; CDR3nt: TGTGCCAGTAGTATTGGATCGGGGGAAGAGACCCAGTACTTC
j_gene: TRBJ2-3; abundance: NA; v_gene: TRBV2; d_gene: TRBD2; CDR3aa: CASSEGGGYTDTQYF; CDR3nt: TGTGCCAGCAGTGAGGGCGGGGGGTACACAGATACGCAGTATTTT
j_gene: TRBJ2-1; abundance: NA; v_gene: TRBV5-4; d_gene: TRBD2; CDR3aa: CASSLGAGGYNEQFF; CDR3nt: TGTGCCAGCAGCTTGGGAGCGGGGGGGTACAATGAGCAGTTCTTC
j_gene: TRBJ2-1; abundance: NA; v_gene: TRBV4-3; d_gene: TRBD2; CDR3aa: CASSPRTSGRNEQFF; CDR3nt: TGCGCCAGCAGCCCGCGGACTAGCGGGCGGAATGAGCAGTTCTTC
j_gene: TRBJ2-5; abundance: once; v_gene: TRBV19; d_gene: NA; CDR3aa: CASSRGEMKPETQYF; CDR3nt: TGTGCCAGTAGTCGGGGAGAAATGAAACCAGAGACCCAGTACTTC
j_gene: TRBJ2-7; abundance: NA; v_gene: TRBV7-6; d_gene: NA; CDR3aa: CASSLTEGSYEQYF; CDR3nt: TGTGCCAGCAGCTTAACGGAGGGCTCCTACGAGCAGTACTTC
j_gene: TRBJ1-1; abundance: NA; v_gene: TRBV30; d_gene: NA; CDR3aa: CAWSETGVTAAFF; CDR3nt: TGTGCCTGGAGTGAAACGGGAGTGACTGCTGCTTTCTTT
j_gene: TRBJ1-2; abundance: few; v_gene: TRBV5-1; d_gene: TRBD1; CDR3aa: CASSSTGGSYGYTF; CDR3nt: TGCGCCAGCAGCTCGACAGGGGGCTCGTATGGCTACACCTTC
j_gene: TRBJ2-7; abundance: NA; v_gene: TRBV4-3; d_gene: NA; CDR3aa: CASSQDMLPLPQYF; CDR3nt: TGCGCCAGCAGCCAAGATATGTTGCCTCTACCTCAGTACTTC
j_gene: TRBJ1-6; abundance: once; v_gene: TRBV27; d_gene: NA; CDR3aa: CASIAKGAYNSPLHF; CDR3nt: TGTGCCAGCATAGCCAAGGGGGCCTATAATTCACCCCTCCACTTT
j_gene: TRBJ1-1; abundance: NA; v_gene: TRBV3-1/TRBV3-2; d_gene: TRBD1; CDR3aa: CASSPEGQGHPEAFF; CDR3nt: TGTGCCAGCAGCCCTGAGGGACAGGGCCACCCTGAAGCTTTCTTT
j_gene: TRBJ1-1; abundance: NA; v_gene: TRBV18; d_gene: NA; CDR3aa: CASSPLRTDMNTEAFF; CDR3nt: TGTGCCAGCTCACCACTCCGGACAGATATGAACACTGAAGCTTTCTTT
j_gene: TRBJ1-2; abundance: NA; v_gene: TRBV5-1; d_gene: NA; CDR3aa: CASSLDRVDYGYTF; CDR3nt: TGCGCCAGCAGCTTGGACAGGGTGGACTATGGCTACACCTTC
j_gene: TRBJ2-7; abundance: few; v_gene: TRBV7-7; d_gene: NA; CDR3aa: CASSTLGGEQYF; CDR3nt: TGTGCTAGCAGCACACTGGGAGGCGAGCAGTACTTC
j_gene: TRBJ1-1; abundance: NA; v_gene: TRBV4-1; d_gene: NA; CDR3aa: CASSQVTGMNTEAFF; CDR3nt: TGCGCCAGCAGCCAGGTGACAGGCATGAACACTGAAGCTTTCTTT
j_gene: TRBJ2-7; abundance: NA; v_gene: TRBV19; d_gene: TRBD1; CDR3aa: CASSILDRDSYEQYF; CDR3nt: TGTGCCAGTAGTATATTGGACAGGGACTCCTACGAGCAGTACTTC
j_gene: TRBJ1-2; abundance: NA; v_gene: TRBV7-9; d_gene: NA; CDR3aa: CASSPTGTRFGYTF; CDR3nt: TGTGCCAGCAGCCCGACCGGGACACGGTTTGGCTACACCTTC
j_gene: TRBJ2-2; abundance: NA; v_gene: TRBV7-9; d_gene: TRBD2; CDR3aa: CASSRSGGTNTGELFF; CDR3nt: TGTGCCAGCAGCCGAAGCGGGGGGACCAACACCGGGGAGCTGTTTTTT
j_gene: TRBJ1-4; abundance: NA; v_gene: TRBV3-1/TRBV3-2; d_gene: TRBD1; CDR3aa: CASSPGQSNEKLFF; CDR3nt: TGTGCCAGCAGCCCGGGACAGTCTAATGAAAAACTGTTTTTT
j_gene: TRBJ1-1; abundance: NA; v_gene: TRBV10-3; d_gene: NA; CDR3aa: CAISPQGLEAFF; CDR3nt: TGTGCCATCAGTCCTCAGGGGCTTGAAGCTTTCTTT
j_gene: TRBJ2-1; abundance: few; v_gene: TRBV7-9; d_gene: NA; CDR3aa: CASSLAGGLNNEQFF; CDR3nt: TGTGCCAGCAGCTTAGCGGGGGGGCTCAACAATGAGCAGTTCTTC
j_gene: TRBJ1-1; abundance: NA; v_gene: TRBV6-5; d_gene: NA; CDR3aa: CASSFGVLNTEAFF; CDR3nt: TGTGCCAGCAGTTTCGGGGTTCTGAACACTGAAGCTTTCTTT